The text below deals with one TCR beta chain. The antigen remains undetermined. This specimen belongs to a study of T-cell memory formation after mild COVID-19. Trimming removed 0 bases from V and 1 base from J, with 3 bases in between. The germline V gene encodes CDR1 SEHNR and CDR2 FQNEAQ (reference sequence). CDR3 length equals 13 residues. TCRdb independently ran MiXCR on the 5' RACE reads; one entry per CDR3 protein. The sample holds 40,000 to 60,000 distinct CDR3 sequences, 9.3% seen once. Study results and limitations: CD4+ contracting clones were mainly CM and EM; CD8+ ones, EMRA. Clones contracting across day 15 to 85 had a balanced CD4/CD8 profile; later expanding clones leaned CD4+. The pre-infection memory compartment contained some responding clones, suggesting cross-reactive memory joined.

The receptor comes from an adult woman who had mild COVID-19 (a few samples of this study predate the infection). Cell type and time point are not known. The sample was PBMCs or a T cell subset sorted from them (not recorded which). This chain joins TRBV7-9 and TRBJ1-1; D ambiguous. CDR3 DNA sequence: TGTGCCAGCAGCTTAGCGGCGAACACTGAAGCTTTCTTT. Its protein product is CASSLAANTEAFF.